The 4 T cell receptor beta chains given below trace back to one sample, sequenced in a study of OX40 agonist ivuxolimab in advanced cancers. TCRdb keeps only in-frame clones here, not all; method: immunoSEQ multiplex PCR. The top ten clones hold 4% of a sample with about 36,000 clones, 88% of them seen once. Here the sequenced sample was CD4+ or CD8+ T cells sorted from blood, taken in a trial of the OX40 agonist ivuxolimab. These receptors came from an adult with an advanced solid tumor such as melanoma, head and neck, liver or kidney cancer.

The V and J genes are TRBV5-1 and TRBJ1-2; TRBD1 is a possible D gene (6 bases). This CDR3 has 14 residues. The V gene lost 0 bases and the J gene lost 1 base, with 7 bases spanning the gap. Per germline, CDR1 SGHRS and CDR2 YFSETQ. CDR3 bases: TGCGCCAGCAGCTTGGGGACAGTTAACTATGGCTACACCTTC. Translating it yields CASSLGTVNYGYTF. Filled out from reference TRBV5-1 and TRBJ1-2, the complete variable domain reads KAGVTQTPRYLIKTRGQQVTLSCSPISGHRSVSWYQQTPGQGLQFLFEYFSETQRNKGNFPGRFSGRQFSNSRSEMNVSTLELGDSALYLCASSLGTVNYGYTFGSGTRLTVV.

V usage is TRBV5-1 and J usage is TRBJ2-1; 12 bases match TRBD2. The germline gives CDR1 SGHRS, CDR2 YFSETQ. V was clipped by 2 bases and J by 4 bases; unmatched bases: 7. The CDR3 runs 17 residues. The CDR3 nucleotides are TGCGCCAGCAGCTTTCCAAACCTAGCGGGAGGGTACAATGAGCAGTTCTTC. Translated, it gives CASSFPNLAGGYNEQFF.

The chain has TRBV7-9 and TRBJ1-4; no clear D gene. Germline lookup yields CDR1 SEHNR and CDR2 FQNEAQ (reference sequence). Trimming removed 1 base at V and 7 bases at J, with 10 bases between. The CDR3 covers 14 residues. The CDR3 nucleotides read TGTGCCAGCAGCTTAGTTGGCTTTGGTGAAAAACTGTTTTTT. Translation gives CASSLVGFGEKLFF.

The chain has TRBV5-1 and TRBJ1-2; D possibly corresponds to TRBD1 (6 bases). The germline V gene has CDR1 SGHRS and CDR2 YFSETQ. The CDR3 totals 14 residues. V was clipped by 4 bases and J by 8 bases, with 18 bases between them. CDR3 protein: CASSPGTTDWGYTF. The CDR3 DNA sequence: TGCGCCAGCAGCCCCGGGACAACGGATTGGGGCTACACCTTC. The whole variable domain, filled in from reference TRBV5-1 and TRBJ1-2, reads KAGVTQTPRYLIKTRGQQVTLSCSPISGHRSVSWYQQTPGQGLQFLFEYFSETQRNKGNFPGRFSGRQFSNSRSEMNVSTLELGDSALYLCASSPGTTDWGYTFGSGTRLTVV.